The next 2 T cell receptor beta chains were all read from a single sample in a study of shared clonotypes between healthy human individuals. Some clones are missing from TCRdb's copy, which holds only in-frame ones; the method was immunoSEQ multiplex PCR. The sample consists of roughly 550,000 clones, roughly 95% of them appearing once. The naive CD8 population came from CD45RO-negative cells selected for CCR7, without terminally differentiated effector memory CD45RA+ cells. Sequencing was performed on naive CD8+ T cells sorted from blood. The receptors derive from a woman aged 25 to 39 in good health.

The CDR3 nucleotides read TGTGCCAGCAGTACGTGGGGGTCCTACAATGAGCAGTTCTTC. Translated, it gives CASSTWGSYNEQFF. This chain connects TRBV27 to TRBJ2-1, with D possibly called TRBD1 or TRBD2 (5 bases each). Trimming cost V 5 bases and J 1 base, with 9 bases left between them. This CDR3 has 14 residues. Germline CDR1 and CDR2: MNHEY and SMNVEV (reference sequence).

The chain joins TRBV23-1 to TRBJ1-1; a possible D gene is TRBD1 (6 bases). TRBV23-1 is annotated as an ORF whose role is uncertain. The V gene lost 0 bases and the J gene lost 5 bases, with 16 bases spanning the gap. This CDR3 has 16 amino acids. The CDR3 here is CASSQSYLRGWTEAFF. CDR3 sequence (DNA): TGCGCCAGCAGTCAATCTTATCTAAGGGGGTGGACTGAAGCTTTCTTT.